One sample yielded the 15 T cell receptor beta chains listed below, sequenced in a study of cytomegalovirus exposure and HLA in healthy donors (dated by TCRdb to 2017 to 2019). Library construction relied on the immunoSEQ multiplex PCR assay. The multiplex PCR relied on a mix of 60 forward primers for TCR Vbeta segments and 13 reverse primers for TCR Jbeta segments. TCRdb re-hosts the immuneACCESS table, in-frame sequences only. Its copies lack some clones; in the studies checked, an unresolved V gene accounts for under half of them, and the cause for the rest is not known. For this sample there are about 43,000 clones; more than 45% appear just once. Of the sample, roughly 6% falls within the top ten clones. What was sequenced was PBMCs. These receptors came from a man aged 55 to 69 in good health and CMV-seronegative.

This clone occurred many times. This chain joins TRBV4-3 and TRBJ2-2, with D perhaps matching TRBD1 (6 bases). Trimming pared 2 bases from V and 5 bases from J, leaving 9 bases between. This CDR3 has 14 residues. From germline, CDR1 is LGHNA and CDR2 YSLEER. The CDR3 bases are TGCGCCAGCAGCCAACTCACAGGGACCGGGGAGCTGTTTTTT. Its translation: CASSQLTGTGELFF.

V gene TRBV6-1 combines with J gene TRBJ1-2, with 9 nucleotides matching TRBD1. The CDR3 totals 14 residues. V lost 10 bases to trimming and J lost 4 bases; unmatched junction nucleotides: 10. Germline CDR1 reads MNHNS; CDR2 reads SASEGT. The CDR3 here is CATPGGTGPYGYTF. The CDR3 DNA reads as TGTGCCACTCCTGGCGGGACAGGGCCCTATGGCTACACCTTC.

The chain joins TRBV4-1 to TRBJ2-5; 11 nucleotides line up with TRBD2. Trimming took 8 bases from V and 4 from J; bases not matched to a gene: 6. This CDR3 comprises 14 residues. Per germline, CDR1 MGHRA and CDR2 YSYEKL. The CDR3 loop is CASSGTSGLETQYF. For the CDR3, the DNA is TGCGCCAGCTCCGGGACTAGCGGCCTAGAGACCCAGTACTTC.

This chain joins TRBV28 and TRBJ1-2; tentatively, D is TRBD1 (5 bases). The V gene's germline CDR1 is MDHEN and CDR2 SYDVKM. The CDR3 is 14 amino acids. V lost 3 bases to trimming and J lost 3 bases, with 11 bases between them. The chain's CDR3 is CASSFGARDYGYTF. The CDR3 nucleotides are TGTGCCAGCAGTTTTGGGGCCAGGGACTATGGCTACACCTTC.

The V gene is TRBV20-1, the J gene TRBJ2-1, with D perhaps TRBD2 (5 bases). Germline V CDR1 and CDR2: DFQATT, SNEGSKA (reference sequence). The CDR3 runs to 11 residues. V lost 5 bases and J 7 bases, leaving 9 bases between the germline ends. CDR3 in DNA: TGCAGTGCTTCCCGAGGGAATGAGCAGTTCTTC. Residues: CSASRGNEQFF.

The genes are TRBV2 and TRBJ2-7, with 11 bases matching TRBD2. Germline assignment: CDR1 SNHLY and CDR2 FYNNEI. The CDR3 is 16 amino acids. Trimming at V came to 6 bases and at J to 6 bases, leaving 13 bases not matched to a gene. DNA of the CDR3: TGTGCCAGCAGGCGGACTAGCGGGTTTGCCGGGGGCGAGCAGTACTTC. Protein: CASRRTSGFAGGEQYF.

The chain links TRBV30 to TRBJ2-1; 11 nucleotides line up with TRBD2. CDR1 is GTSNPN and CDR2 is SVGIG in the germline V gene (reference sequence). The J segment lost 0 bases and the V segment lost 4 bases, leaving 8 bases of the junction unmatched. The length of the CDR3 is 17 residues. CDR3 loop: CAWISGRVASSYNEQFF. The CDR3 nucleotides read TGTGCCTGGATTAGCGGGAGGGTCGCGAGCTCCTACAATGAGCAGTTCTTC.

The chain joins TRBV30 to TRBJ2-2; possible D gene TRBD2, 5 bases. Germline loops: CDR1 GTSNPN, CDR2 SVGIG (reference sequence). V was trimmed by 5 bases and J by 12 bases, leaving 16 bases between them. This CDR3 is built from 12 residues. DNA for the CDR3: TGTGCCTGGGGGTCGGGAACAGCGCAGCTGTTTTTT. Its translation is CAWGSGTAQLFF.

The chain is built from TRBV28 and TRBJ1-4; the match to TRBD1 covers 11 bases. Per germline, CDR1 MDHEN and CDR2 SYDVKM. The length of the CDR3 is 16 residues. Trimming took 4 bases from V and 3 from J; bases not matched to a gene: 4. The CDR3 DNA sequence: TGTGCCAGCAGTTCCCCGGGACAGGGGGCTAATGAAAAACTGTTTTTT. Its translation: CASSSPGQGANEKLFF.

This clone was observed a few times. The chain is built from TRBV7-9 and TRBJ2-1; 9 positions match TRBD2. V lost 1 base, J lost 10 bases, and 8 bases stayed unmatched. Germline assignment: CDR1 SEHNR and CDR2 FQNEAQ (reference sequence). The CDR3 contains 15 residues. For the CDR3, the DNA is TGTGCCAGCAGCTTAGTGAGTAGCGGGAGTAGCGAGCAGTTCTTC. It specifies CASSLVSSGSSEQFF.

Here the CDR3 reads CASSYSTMGGAIGQFF. In nucleotides, the CDR3 is TGTGCCAGCAGTTACTCGACAATGGGGGGAGCAATTGGGCAGTTCTTC. The chain employs TRBV6-5 and TRBJ2-1; D is possibly TRBD2 (6 bases). Trimming cost V 0 bases and J 12 bases, with 21 bases left between them. The CDR3 has 16 residues. Per the germline V gene, CDR1 is MNHEY and CDR2 is SVGAGI.

The chain has TRBV11-3 and TRBJ2-2, with 8 bases fitting TRBD1. This CDR3 region has 15 residues. CDR1 SGHNT and CDR2 YENEEA come from the germline V gene. Trimming took 5 bases from V and 5 from J; bases not matched to a gene: 7. The CDR3 DNA sequence: TGTGCCAGCAGCCAGGACAGGGCCGAAACCGGGGAGCTGTTTTTT. Translation: CASSQDRAETGELFF. Looking up the rest from reference TRBV11-3 and TRBJ2-2 gives the full variable domain: EAGVVQSPRYKIIEKKQPVAFWCNPISGHNTLYWYLQNLGQGPELLIRYENEEAVDDSQLPKDRFSAERLKGVDSTLKIQPAELGDSAVYLCASSQDRAETGELFFGEGSRLTVL.

This clone appeared a few times. J is TRBJ1-4 and V is TRBV5-1, with D perhaps matching TRBD1 (5 bases). The length of the CDR3 is 17 residues. The V gene's germline CDR1 is SGHRS and CDR2 YFSETQ. Trimming stripped 0 bases from V and 1 base from J, with 13 bases between. The CDR3 DNA is TGCGCCAGCAGCTTGGCCCCCCGGGGGGGAACTAATGAAAAACTGTTTTTT. Protein: CASSLAPRGGTNEKLFF.

The V gene is TRBV7-9, the J gene TRBJ2-6, with 8 bases aligning to TRBD1. The CDR3 is made up of 17 amino acids. CDR1 and CDR2 from the germline V gene are SEHNR and FQNEAQ (reference sequence). Losses at the gene ends were 4 bases for V and 3 bases for J; bases not matched to a gene: 8. In nucleotides, the CDR3 is TGTGCCAGCAGCTATTCAGGGGGCGCGGGTGGGGCCAACGTCCTGACTTTC. Amino acids: CASSYSGGAGGANVLTF.

V gene TRBV7-2 combines with J gene TRBJ2-7, with 8 nucleotides matching TRBD2. V trimming: 1 base; J trimming: 11 bases; junction bases outside the gene matches: 4. There are 12 residues in the CDR3. CDR1 is SGHTA and CDR2 is FQGNSA in the germline V gene. CDR3 region: CASSLGPAGEYF. For the CDR3, the DNA is TGTGCCAGCAGCTTAGGCCCAGCGGGAGAGTACTTC.